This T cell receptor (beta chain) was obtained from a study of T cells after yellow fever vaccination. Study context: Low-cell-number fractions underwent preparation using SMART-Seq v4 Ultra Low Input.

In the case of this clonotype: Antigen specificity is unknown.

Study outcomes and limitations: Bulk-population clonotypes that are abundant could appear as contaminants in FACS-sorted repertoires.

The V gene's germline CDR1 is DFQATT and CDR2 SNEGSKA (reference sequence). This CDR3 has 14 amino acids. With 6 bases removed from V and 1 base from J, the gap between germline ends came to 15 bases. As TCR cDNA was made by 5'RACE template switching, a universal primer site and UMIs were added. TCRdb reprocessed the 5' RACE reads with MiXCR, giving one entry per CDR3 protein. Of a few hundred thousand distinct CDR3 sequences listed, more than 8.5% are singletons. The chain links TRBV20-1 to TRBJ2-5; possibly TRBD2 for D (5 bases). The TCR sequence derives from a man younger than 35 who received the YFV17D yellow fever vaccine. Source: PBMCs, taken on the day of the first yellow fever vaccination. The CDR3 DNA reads TGCAGTGCCCCTCCTTCGGGGTTCCAAGAGACCCAGTACTTC. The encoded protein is CSAPPSGFQETQYF.